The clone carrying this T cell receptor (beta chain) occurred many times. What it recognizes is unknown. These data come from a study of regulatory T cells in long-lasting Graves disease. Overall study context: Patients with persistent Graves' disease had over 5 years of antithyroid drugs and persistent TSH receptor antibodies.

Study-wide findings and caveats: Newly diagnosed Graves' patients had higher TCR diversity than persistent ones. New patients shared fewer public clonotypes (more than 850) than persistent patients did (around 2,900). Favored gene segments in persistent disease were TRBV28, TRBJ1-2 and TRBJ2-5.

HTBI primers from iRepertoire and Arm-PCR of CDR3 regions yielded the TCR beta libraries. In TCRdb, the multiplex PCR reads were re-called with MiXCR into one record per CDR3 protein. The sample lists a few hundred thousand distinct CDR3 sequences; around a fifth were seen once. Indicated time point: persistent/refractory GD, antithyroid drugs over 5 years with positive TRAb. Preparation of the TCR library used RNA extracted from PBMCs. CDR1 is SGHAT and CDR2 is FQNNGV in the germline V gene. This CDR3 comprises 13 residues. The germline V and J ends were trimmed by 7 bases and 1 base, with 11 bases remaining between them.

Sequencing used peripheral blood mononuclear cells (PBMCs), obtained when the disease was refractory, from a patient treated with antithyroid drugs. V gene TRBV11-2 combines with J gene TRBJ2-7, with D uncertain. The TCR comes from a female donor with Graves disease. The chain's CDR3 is CASKGSSSYEQYF. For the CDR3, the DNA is TGTGCCAGCAAGGGTTCTTCTTCCTACGAGCAGTACTTC.